Below, one T cell receptor beta chain is given with its context. This clonotype was seen a few times. Its antigen has not been determined. Qualities for individual bases were not recorded, and no much larger clone is one base off. The donors were a few dozen Caucasian individuals from Russia, aged about 6 to 95 years, who were systemically healthy. Each donor gave ten milliliters of peripheral blood, collected into EDTA-treated Vacutainer tubes. Ficoll-Paque density-gradient centrifugation was used to isolate PBMCs, with at least 6.5 million per sample. Total RNA, at least 5 micrograms per sample, was extracted from PBMCs with Trizol reagent. For every donor, flow cytometry on a PBMC aliquot measured the percentage of naive CD45RAhigh/CD27high T cells. CDR1 and CDR2, per the germline V gene (reference sequence), are MNHEY and SMNVEV. Measured from the cysteine to the phenylalanine, the CDR3 is 13 residues long. Only the CDR3 part of the read is kept: 39 bases, read in frame from the first base. The germline V and J ends show losses of 4 bases and 14 bases respectively, and no gene match explains 6 bases of the junction.

The sample comes from a study of blood T cells in healthy people across ages (dated by TCRdb to the mid-2010s). Broadly, across the study: In model experiments, template switching captured roughly one uniquely barcoded TCR beta cDNA molecule for every two T cells. Two additional independent replicas of 1 million unique cDNA reads from the same blood draw were analyzed for two donors (one aged 18 to 30 and one aged 80 or older). To avoid experimental bias, donors of different ages were distributed randomly across sequencing lanes. The study measured age-related changes in TCR beta repertoire diversity using deep sequencing normalized with unique cDNA molecular identifiers. Four age groups were formed from the donors: young (average 16 years), middle-aged (approximately 39), aged (around 68) and long-lived (about 80).

Library prep was done by 5' RACE. The sequencer listed for this sample is Illumina HiSeq 2500. A second PCR of roughly 6 to 12 cycles was performed with a sample-barcoded 5' primer and a J-beta primer mix. A unique molecular identifier was introduced onto each TCR beta cDNA molecule by a template-switch 5' adaptor carrying 12 random nucleotides. Each sample yielded at least 2.5 million CDR3-containing paired-end reads. First-strand cDNA was synthesized from all RNA with the Mint cDNA synthesis kit, primed by a TRBC-specific oligonucleotide. Following uracil-DNA glycosylase treatment, a first 18-cycle PCR with universal primers M1SS and BC2_uni_R was performed on all cDNA. As for the authors' bioinformatics: For normalization, 1 million high-quality reads were randomly selected from each sample, with every read carrying a distinct molecular identifier. Reads with shared molecular identifiers were discarded instead of being binned into consensus sequences. CDR3 identification, clonotype clustering and error correction used MiTCR with a Q25 quality threshold and the strictest error-elimination algorithm. A nonparametric unseen species model with Euler transformation was used to estimate lower-bound total TCR beta diversity. TCRdb cleaned the public reads at Q25 with fastp, built clones with MiXCR and kept in-frame beta chains. Under each unique CDR3 protein, matching rows form one entry showing the most common genes and DNA. These V and J calls are TCRdb output, not the study's own analysis. The sample table contains about 730,000 distinct CDR3 sequences; only one count was recorded for roughly 47% of them. The ten largest clones capture around 20% of the sample.

On the study overall, not on this receptor specifically: Compared with the aged group, more naive CD4+ T cells, fewer expanded clones and increased TCR diversity were shown by the long-lived group, suggesting age selection. The CMV infection status of donors was not known, potentially confounding age-related changes in expanded clonotypes. Observed TCR beta diversity per million T cells fell roughly linearly with age, and a significant reduction was already apparent by age roughly 40. Estimates of total diversity based on one million sequenced T cells were considered lower bounds and underestimates. The percentage of naive T cells measured by flow cytometry correlated strongly with observed TCR beta diversity. Because profiling used bulk unsorted PBMCs, naive and antigen-experienced compartments could not be compared conclusively.

This clonotype was obtained from a woman aged 60-70 years in good health. The sequencing sample was made of blood. Rearrangement joined TRBV27 to TRBJ2-1, and 12 junction bases match TRBD2. The nucleotide sequence is TGTGCCAGCAGTTCCCATCGGACTAGCGGGAAGTTCTTC. Its coded protein is CASSSHRTSGKFF.